The present entry profiles one T cell receptor beta chain with its context. This record comes from a study of blood T cell repertoires in COVID-19. Study-level information: Sites in the United States, Italy and Spain provided acute and convalescent COVID-19 samples. T cells, B-cell-depleted T cells, or PBMCs provided the cDNA or gDNA that served as material.

One Seattle source followed patients from active infection through their disease course. This CDR3 region has 15 residues. Germline CDR1 reads LGHNT; CDR2 reads FRNRAP. J gave up 6 bases and V 6 bases, and 7 bases lay outside the gene matches. Original processing notes: The authors estimated nucleated cell counts from reference gene primer amplification. Sequencing used immunoSEQ multiplex PCR; TCRdb keeps in-frame clones, though not all of them. The DNA gave D and trimming, while V, J and clone size come from that table. The sample includes 450,000 or so clones, about 88% seen only once; the top ten take 0.8% to 0.9%.

The clonotype was recovered from a young man with COVID-19, enrolled during active disease. The J gene is TRBJ2-1, the V gene TRBV12-5; 11 bases fit TRBD2. The sample consisted of peripheral blood. CDR3: CASGPGTSGLNEQFF. CDR3 nucleotide sequence: TGTGCTAGTGGCCCGGGGACTAGCGGACTCAATGAGCAGTTCTTC.